This T cell receptor beta chain emerged from a study of blood T cell repertoires in COVID-19. Across the whole study: Samples representing acute and convalescent COVID-19 were sourced from the United States, Italy and Spain. The analysed material was cDNA or gDNA that came from T cells, B-cell-depleted T cells, or PBMCs.

In the authors' workflow: Reference gene primers were amplified, and this amplification served to estimate nucleated cell counts. TCRdb's table, derived via immunoSEQ multiplex PCR, lists solely in-frame clones and lacks some. For V, J and clone size, that table is used; D and trimming come from the DNA. The sample shows 86,000 or so clones, almost 85% of them seen only once. CDR3 length equals 21 residues. V trimming: 5 bases; J trimming: 5 bases; junction bases outside the gene matches: 28. Germline loops: CDR1 LNHDA, CDR2 SQIVND (reference sequence). The clonotype originates from a woman of 80 years or more with acute or convalescent COVID-19. The source material was peripheral blood. The chain couples TRBV19 to TRBJ2-7, with TRBD1 identical over 9 bases. The CDR3: CASSGENDRGLSGGLAHEQYF. The CDR3 DNA sequence: TGTGCCAGTAGTGGGGAAAATGACAGGGGGTTATCAGGCGGGCTCGCCCACGAGCAGTACTTC.